These T cell receptor beta chains were read from a single sample in a study of CD8 T cells in ankylosing spondylitis. TCRdb ran MiXCR on the 5' RACE reads and lists one entry per CDR3 protein. Seen here are about 130,000 distinct CDR3 sequences, over 6% observed once, and the top ten hold 12%. The sample comprised blood, either unsorted or a sorted T cell fraction (not recorded which). Receptor source: a male donor with ankylosing spondylitis or in good health (not recorded which). The CDR3 runs from the conserved cysteine through the conserved F or W. A D gene is named only where the DNA matches it firmly. Size tells how often a clone was seen (once, few, many) or the class of an expanded clone, and some rows leave it out.

12	TRBJ1-4	.	many	TRBV6-2/TRBV6-3	TGTGCCAGCAGTCCAGCGGATGAAAAACTGTTTTTT	CASSPADEKLFF
12	TRBJ2-1	.	.	TRBV9	TGTGCCAGCAGCACCAGCGGGAATGAGCAGTTCTTC	CASSTSGNEQFF
15	TRBJ2-7	TRBD1	many	TRBV20-1	TGCAGTGCGGATAAGGACAGGGTAAATCTTGACGAGCAGTACTTC	CSADKDRVNLDEQYF
12	TRBJ1-1	TRBD1	many	TRBV7-9	TGTGCCAGCAGCTGGACAGGGAATGAAGCTTTCTTT	CASSWTGNEAFF
13	TRBJ2-4	.	many	TRBV5-1	TGCGCCAGCAGCGTCGGGGCCCAGGGCATTCAGTACTTC	CASSVGAQGIQYF
14	TRBJ2-1	.	many	TRBV5-1	TGCGCCAGCAGCTTGGCTCTAGCGAGAGCTGAGCAGTTCTTC	CASSLALARAEQFF
14	TRBJ1-5	.	many	TRBV20-1	TGCAGTGCTACTTACAGGGATAGCAATCAGCCCCAGCATTTT	CSATYRDSNQPQHF
14	TRBJ1-1	.	.	TRBV5-1	TGCGCCAGCAGCTCCCTAGGCTGGAGGGCTGAAGCTTTCTTT	CASSSLGWRAEAFF
12	TRBJ2-1	TRBD1	many	TRBV9	TGTGCCAGCAGCGTCCCCAGGGGGGAGCAGTTCTTC	CASSVPRGEQFF
12	TRBJ1-2	.	.	TRBV15	TGTGCCACCAGCAGACCTCCAGATGGCTACACCTTC	CATSRPPDGYTF
15	TRBJ2-1	.	many	TRBV20-1	TGCAGTGCTAGGAGCCTGGGGGGGCTATACAATGAGCAGTTCTTC	CSARSLGGLYNEQFF
14	TRBJ1-3	.	many	TRBV27	TGTGCCAGCAGTTTAGCGGGGACCGGAAACACCATATATTTT	CASSLAGTGNTIYF
14	TRBJ1-4	.	many	TRBV20-1	TGCAGTGCTAGAGATAGGGGAGGGCGTGAAAAACTGTTTTTT	CSARDRGGREKLFF
16	TRBJ2-3	.	many	TRBV14	TGTGCCAGCAGCCAAGATCTGGGGGATTGGACAGATACGCAGTATTTT	CASSQDLGDWTDTQYF
15	TRBJ2-3	.	.	TRBV7-2	TGTGCCAGCAGCCCCGGGGGAGTAGAAACAGATACGCAGTATTTT	CASSPGGVETDTQYF
13	TRBJ1-2	.	many	TRBV6-6	TGTGCCAGCAATCCGACCGCTAACTATGGCTACACCTTC	CASNPTANYGYTF
16	TRBJ2-7	TRBD1	many	TRBV7-8	TGTGCCAGCAGCTTAGCGTACCCCGGGACAGTTAACGAGCAGTACTTC	CASSLAYPGTVNEQYF
14	TRBJ1-4	TRBD1	many	TRBV5-1	TGCGCCAGCAGCTTCGGACAGGGGGGCGAAAAACTGTTTTTT	CASSFGQGGEKLFF
11	TRBJ2-7	.	many	TRBV11-3	TGTGCCAGCAGCCAAGGGGACGAGCAGTACTTC	CASSQGDEQYF
11	TRBJ2-2	.	many	TRBV7-8	TGTGCCAGCACCAGAGCCGGGGAGCTGTTTTTT	CASTRAGELFF
18	TRBJ2-1	TRBD2	many	TRBV6-5	TGTGCCAGCAGTTACGATCGCCGCCCGGGACTAGCGGGTAATGAGCAGTTCTTC	CASSYDRRPGLAGNEQFF
17	TRBJ1-1	.	many	TRBV15	TGTGCCACCAGCAGAGCGTCGGTCACTCGAAGGGACACTGAAGCTTTCTTT	CATSRASVTRRDTEAFF
15	TRBJ2-5	.	many	TRBV3-1	TGTGCCAGCAGCCAAGATCTTGAGACCCAAGAGACCCAGTACTTC	CASSQDLETQETQYF
13	TRBJ1-2	.	many	TRBV12-3/TRBV12-4	TGTGCCAGCAGGACGACAGGTTACTATGGCTACACCTTC	CASRTTGYYGYTF
11	TRBJ2-1	.	many	TRBV12-3/TRBV12-4	TGTGCCAGTCGCAGGTACAATGAGCAGTTCTTC	CASRRYNEQFF
15	TRBJ2-1	.	many	TRBV5-6	TGTGCCAGCAGCTTATCGCCCCCCTCCGGCAATGAGCAGTTCTTC	CASSLSPPSGNEQFF
12	TRBJ2-1	.	many	TRBV4-1	TGCGCCAGCAGGCCGGTCAGTGGTGAGCAGTTCTTC	CASRPVSGEQFF
16	TRBJ2-1	.	many	TRBV3-1	TGTGCCAGCAGCCAAACGTCTGGGACTCGCTACAATGAGCAGTTCTTC	CASSQTSGTRYNEQFF
15	TRBJ1-2	TRBD1	many	TRBV5-1	TGCGCCAGCAGCTTGGTCCCAGGGGGCGACTATGGCTACACCTTC	CASSLVPGGDYGYTF
17	TRBJ1-4	TRBD1	few	TRBV5-1	TGCGCCAGCAGCCTGCCGAGAGGACAGGGGCCCGGGGAAAAACTGTTTTTT	CASSLPRGQGPGEKLFF
14	TRBJ2-7	.	many	TRBV5-1	TGCGCCAGCAGCCCTGGAGGGGTTTTTTACGAGCAGTACTTC	CASSPGGVFYEQYF
16	TRBJ2-2	TRBD2	many	TRBV5-1	TGCGCCAGCAGCTTAGGAGCGGGGCCTGGGACCGGGGAGCTGTTTTTT	CASSLGAGPGTGELFF
17	TRBJ1-6	.	.	TRBV19	TGTGCCAGTAGTATAGCAGGGGCTGCGGGGAAAAATTCACCCCTCCACTTT	CASSIAGAAGKNSPLHF
15	TRBJ2-1	TRBD1	.	TRBV28	TGTGCCAGCAGATCGGGACAGATGGGGGACAATGAGCAGTTCTTC	CASRSGQMGDNEQFF
13	TRBJ2-5	.	many	TRBV7-7	TGTGCCAGCAGCCCGGCCCCAATTGAGACCCAGTACTTC	CASSPAPIETQYF
14	TRBJ2-1	TRBD1	few	TRBV20-1	TGCAGTGCTAGAGAAGGGGGCCCCTACAATGAGCAGTTCTTC	CSAREGGPYNEQFF
13	TRBJ2-4	TRBD2	few	TRBV4-2	TGTGCCAGCAGCCAAGATCAGGGCGGGGGGTTATACTTC	CASSQDQGGGLYF
15	TRBJ2-7	TRBD1	many	TRBV6-1	TGTGCCAGCAGTCTTCCGGACAGGTCCAACTACGAGCAGTACTTC	CASSLPDRSNYEQYF